These T cell receptor beta chains were read from a single sample in a study of neoadjuvant anti-PD-1 for oral cavity cancer. Some clones are missing from TCRdb's copy, which holds only in-frame ones; the method was immunoSEQ multiplex PCR. The data hold under 7,500 clones, with roughly 50% observed a single time. Sequences were derived from tumor tissue, sampled before nivolumab (anti-PD-1) treatment. These receptors originate from a person aged 40 to 85 with oral cavity squamous cell carcinoma. Both conserved end residues are part of each CDR3. Each record gives: J gene, V gene, CDR3 protein.

J gene: TRBJ2-2; V gene: TRBV11-2; CDR3 protein: CASSLVAGTGELFF
J gene: TRBJ2-2; V gene: TRBV19; CDR3 protein: CASSDLEGRGTGELFF
J gene: TRBJ2-7; V gene: TRBV27; CDR3 protein: CASSRGTSGGSSGEQYF
J gene: TRBJ2-3; V gene: TRBV6-4; CDR3 protein: CASSERGRTDTQYF
J gene: TRBJ2-5; V gene: TRBV19; CDR3 protein: CASSIQETQYF
J gene: TRBJ2-2; V gene: TRBV5-4; CDR3 protein: CASSLKTSGGTTGELFF
J gene: TRBJ1-5; V gene: TRBV19; CDR3 protein: CASSRETGWNQPQHF
J gene: TRBJ2-1; V gene: TRBV7-9; CDR3 protein: CASIPETSGLYNEQFF
J gene: TRBJ2-1; V gene: TRBV9; CDR3 protein: CASSVSVAISEQFF
J gene: TRBJ2-3; V gene: TRBV7-9; CDR3 protein: CASSFGGLGTDTQYF
J gene: TRBJ2-3; V gene: TRBV28; CDR3 protein: CASSFTASGGAGTQYF
J gene: TRBJ1-4; V gene: TRBV6-6; CDR3 protein: CASRTAWFKNEKLFF
J gene: TRBJ2-6; V gene: TRBV9; CDR3 protein: CASSTLLGGGANVLTF
J gene: TRBJ1-6; V gene: TRBV7-2; CDR3 protein: CASSPRRGRNNSPLHF
J gene: TRBJ2-5; V gene: TRBV19; CDR3 protein: CASSMGSRFQETQYF
J gene: TRBJ2-1; V gene: TRBV18; CDR3 protein: CASSPTGDHEQFF
J gene: TRBJ2-6; V gene: TRBV11-3; CDR3 protein: CASSLVTPSGANVLTF
J gene: TRBJ1-3; V gene: TRBV7-2; CDR3 protein: CASSLGTGWNTIYF
J gene: TRBJ1-1; V gene: TRBV7-6; CDR3 protein: CASSFSDTTTEAFF
J gene: TRBJ2-1; V gene: TRBV4-3; CDR3 protein: CASSHAGHSSSYNEQFF
J gene: TRBJ2-1; V gene: TRBV5-4; CDR3 protein: CASSLAPGQATNEQFF
J gene: TRBJ2-7; V gene: TRBV10-2; CDR3 protein: CASSESGTGLIGEQYF
J gene: TRBJ2-5; V gene: TRBV6-1; CDR3 protein: CASSEGGLTQETQYF
J gene: TRBJ1-1; V gene: TRBV2; CDR3 protein: CASRTGTSFTEAFF